The sequence of this TCR beta chain was determined in a study of human T cells and chemical hapten exposure. Study summary: There were weekly diphenylcyclopropenone doses to the scalp for patients throughout the roughly 24-week study.

Worth noting for this clonotype: The target antigen is unknown.

Study observations and caveats: Expanded TCRs made up significantly more big CDR3 similarity clusters than controls did.

V gave up 6 bases and J gave up 2 bases; unmatched junction bases: 6. The germline V gene encodes CDR1 MNHNY and CDR2 SVGAGI (reference sequence). The CDR3 extends over 14 amino acids. TCRdb re-called the RACE reads through MiXCR, storing one row per CDR3 protein. The table shows under 450,000 distinct CDR3 sequences, with roughly 4.8% occurring only once. The time point here: patch test 1, 2 weeks after DPC sensitization. The treatment: therapeutic diphenylcyclopropenone sensitization with weekly scalp DPC. Sequencing used whole blood, obtained in connection with sensitization to the hapten diphenylcyclopropenone (DPC). The TCR was taken from a woman between 45 and 60 years old with alopecia areata. Some clones in this sample may be carry-over from other donors' samples. The rearrangement links TRBV6-6 to TRBJ2-7; 8 bases agree with TRBD1. In nucleotides, the CDR3 is TGTGCCAGCAGATCCGGGACAGGTACCTACGAGCAGTACTTC. Its translation: CASRSGTGTYEQYF.